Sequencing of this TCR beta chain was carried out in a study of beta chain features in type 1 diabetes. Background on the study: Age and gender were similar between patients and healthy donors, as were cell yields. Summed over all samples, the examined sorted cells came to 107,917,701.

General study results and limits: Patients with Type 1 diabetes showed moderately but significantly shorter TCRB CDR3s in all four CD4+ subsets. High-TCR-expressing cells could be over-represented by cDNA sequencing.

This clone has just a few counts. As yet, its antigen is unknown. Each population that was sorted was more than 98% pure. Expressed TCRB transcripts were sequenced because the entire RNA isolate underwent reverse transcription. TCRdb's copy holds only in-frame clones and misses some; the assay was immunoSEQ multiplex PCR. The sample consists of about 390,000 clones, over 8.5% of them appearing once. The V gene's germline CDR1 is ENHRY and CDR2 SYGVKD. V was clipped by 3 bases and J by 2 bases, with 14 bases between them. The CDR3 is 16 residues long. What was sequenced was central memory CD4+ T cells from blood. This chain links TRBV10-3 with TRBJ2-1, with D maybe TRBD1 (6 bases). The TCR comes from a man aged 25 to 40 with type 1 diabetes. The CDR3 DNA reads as TGTGCCATCAGTGACCCGGGCAGGGGTGCCTACAATGAGCAGTTCTTC. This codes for CAISDPGRGAYNEQFF.